The 18 T cell receptor beta chains below come from one sample, sequenced in a study of T cell changes during pregnancy in multiple sclerosis. Profiling relied on immunoSEQ multiplex PCR, and the TCRdb table lists in-frame clones only, not all of them. The table records 85,000 to 90,000 clones, around 94% of them present only once. The sample in question was peripheral blood, obtained after pregnancy. The receptor set was obtained from a female donor in good health, enrolled as a control in a pregnancy study.

This chain joins TRBV11-2 and TRBJ2-2; 9 nucleotides line up with TRBD2. Germline V gene data show CDR1 as SGHAT and CDR2 as FQNNGV. The CDR3 loop spans 17 amino acids. V trimming: 3 bases; J trimming: 6 bases; junction bases outside the gene matches: 11. CDR3 amino acids: CASSFGSPRTSAGELFF. CDR3 DNA sequence: TGTGCCAGCAGCTTCGGATCACCTCGGACTAGCGCCGGGGAGCTGTTTTTT. The variable domain in full, completed from reference TRBV11-2 and TRBJ2-2, reads EAGVAQSPRYKIIEKRQSVAFWCNPISGHATLYWYQQILGQGPKLLIQFQNNGVVDDSQLPKDRFSAERLKGVDSTLKIQPAKLEDSAVYLCASSFGSPRTSAGELFFGEGSRLTVL.

The chain has TRBV28 and TRBJ1-5, with 9 bases fitting TRBD1. The length of the CDR3 is 15 residues. CDR1 MDHEN and CDR2 SYDVKM come from the germline V gene. The junction had 8 bases not matched to a gene; V was cut back by 6 bases and J by 5 bases. CDR3 region: CASRGLGQGHQPQHF. In DNA form, the CDR3 reads TGTGCCAGCAGGGGTCTCGGACAGGGGCATCAGCCCCAGCATTTT. Combining the CDR3 with reference TRBV28 and TRBJ1-5 gives the whole variable domain DVKVTQSSRYLVKRTGEKVFLECVQDMDHENMFWYRQDPGLGLRLIYFSYDVKMKEKGDIPEGYSVSREKKERFSLILESASTNQTSMYLCASRGLGQGHQPQHFGDGTRLSIL.

The V call is TRBV7-9, the J call TRBJ1-2, with D uncertain. Between the trimmed V and J ends, which lost 5 bases and 7 bases, there was a span of 20 bases. This CDR3 region has 15 residues. Germline CDR1 is SEHNR and CDR2 is FQNEAQ (reference sequence). DNA of the CDR3: TGTGCCAGCAGCCCCTCCCCGGGTGGTATTCTTGGCTACACCTTC. Translating it yields CASSPSPGGILGYTF.

The chain links TRBV7-2 to TRBJ1-5, with D possibly being TRBD1 (6 bases). The CDR3 is 15 amino acids. V was cut by 5 bases and J by 5 bases, with 16 bases left in between. From germline, CDR1 is SGHTA and CDR2 FQGNSA. The CDR3 protein is CASSPEAGVDQPQHF. DNA of the CDR3: TGTGCCAGCAGCCCTGAGGCAGGGGTCGATCAGCCCCAGCATTTT.

The chain couples TRBV28 to TRBJ2-7; D is perhaps TRBD1 (5 bases). The V gene lost 5 bases and the J gene lost 0 bases, with 17 bases spanning the gap. The V gene's germline CDR1 is MDHEN and CDR2 SYDVKM. The CDR3 contains 16 residues. As DNA, the CDR3 is TGTGCCAGCAGTCACCCCGCGGACACTGGCTCCTACGAGCAGTACTTC. It translates to CASSHPADTGSYEQYF.

The V call is TRBV28, the J call TRBJ2-7; 9 nucleotides match TRBD1. The trim removed 4 bases at V and 3 bases at J, leaving 16 bases unmatched. The germline V gene encodes CDR1 MDHEN and CDR2 SYDVKM. This CDR3 comprises 18 residues. The CDR3 nucleotides are TGTGCCAGCAGTTCCCGCACGTCCACAGGGGGCCCAAACTACGAGCAGTACTTC. This sequence encodes CASSSRTSTGGPNYEQYF.

The chain recombines TRBV18 with TRBJ2-1, with D possibly matching TRBD1 (5 bases). The length of the CDR3 is 15 residues. With 1 base removed from V and 6 bases from J, the gap between germline ends came to 13 bases. From germline, CDR1 is KGHSH and CDR2 LQKENI. CDR3 amino acids: CASSPRGPQGNEQFF. CDR3 coding DNA: TGTGCCAGCTCACCACGCGGCCCCCAGGGCAATGAGCAGTTCTTC.

The rearrangement uses TRBV11-2 and TRBJ2-5, with TRBD1 matching over 11 bases. The germline CDR1 and CDR2 sequences are SGHAT and FQNNGV. With V trimmed by 7 bases and J by 4 bases, 8 bases remained unmatched. The CDR3 loop spans 15 amino acids. The CDR3 coding sequence is TGTGCCAGCACCCCGGGACAGGGGGGTGGAGAGACCCAGTACTTC. Amino acids: CASTPGQGGGETQYF.

V and J are TRBV5-6 and TRBJ2-4; D ambiguous. This CDR3 has 16 amino acids. V dropped 4 bases and J dropped 0 bases, with 14 bases sitting between them. CDR1 and CDR2 (germline): SGHDT, YYEEEE. CDR3 sequence (DNA): TGTGCCAGCAGCGCCTTCGGAGCGCTAGCCAAAAACATTCAGTACTTC. Amino acids: CASSAFGALAKNIQYF.

The gene calls are TRBV19 and TRBJ2-1, with D possibly TRBD2 on 5 matching bases. The CDR3 has 14 amino acids. Germline values: CDR1 LNHDA, CDR2 SQIVND (reference sequence). The germline V and J ends were trimmed by 3 bases and 6 bases, with 12 bases remaining between them. The CDR3 sequence: CASSIGSVINEQFF. CDR3 coding DNA: TGTGCCAGTAGTATCGGTAGCGTGATCAATGAGCAGTTCTTC.

The chain joins TRBV23-1 to TRBJ2-7; perhaps TRBD2 as D (6 bases). TRBV23-1 is given ORF status, its function remaining uncertain. The CDR3 spans 17 residues. Trimming took 3 bases from V and 5 from J, leaving 23 bases between them. DNA of the CDR3: TGCGCCAGCAGTCAGAATCCCTCGGGGGACGGATGGGACGAGCAGTACTTC. The encoded protein is CASSQNPSGDGWDEQYF.

The genes are TRBV28 and TRBJ1-1, with 7 bases fitting TRBD1. The CDR3 length is 12 residues. The trim removed 2 bases at V and 8 bases at J, leaving 2 bases unmatched. The germline V gene has CDR1 MDHEN and CDR2 SYDVKM. CDR3 nucleotide sequence: TGTGCCAGCAGTTTAGAGGGACAGGAAGCTTTCTTT. Its protein is CASSLEGQEAFF. Combining the CDR3 with reference TRBV28 and TRBJ1-1 gives the whole variable domain DVKVTQSSRYLVKRTGEKVFLECVQDMDHENMFWYRQDPGLGLRLIYFSYDVKMKEKGDIPEGYSVSREKKERFSLILESASTNQTSMYLCASSLEGQEAFFGQGTRLTVV.

The chain has TRBV30 and TRBJ2-4; TRBD2 is a possible D gene (5 bases). V gave up 5 bases and J gave up 6 bases, with 17 bases separating them. In germline, CDR1 is GTSNPN, CDR2 SVGIG (reference sequence). The CDR3 runs to 14 residues. The CDR3 nucleotides are TGTGCCTGGTGGGATCCCTCGGGGATAAACATTCAGTACTTC. Its translation is CAWWDPSGINIQYF.

The V call is TRBV5-8, the J call TRBJ2-2; D is perhaps TRBD2 (6 bases). The length of the CDR3 is 15 residues. Germline CDR1 reads SGHTS; CDR2 reads YDEGEE. Trimming shortened V by 3 bases and J by 2 bases, and 11 bases separated the two germline ends. DNA for the CDR3: TGTGCCAGCAGCTCCCCCGGGACTAACACCGGGGAGCTGTTTTTT. It yields the protein CASSSPGTNTGELFF.

The table lists this clone with a few counts. The chain couples TRBV29-1 to TRBJ2-7, with 7 bases aligning to TRBD1. The junction had 5 bases not matched to a gene; V was cut back by 5 bases and J by 1 base. Germline CDR1 is SQVTM and CDR2 is ANQGSEA. The CDR3 has 13 residues. The CDR3 loop is CSVSETGSYEQYF. For the CDR3, the DNA is TGCAGCGTTAGCGAGACAGGGTCCTACGAGCAGTACTTC.

The gene calls are TRBV15 and TRBJ2-7; TRBD1 is a possible D gene (5 bases). Looked up from germline, CDR1 is LNHNV and CDR2 is YYDKDF (reference sequence). Trimming removed 8 bases from V and 2 bases from J, with 22 bases in between. This CDR3 contains 16 residues. The CDR3 region is CATGLYGGAQTYEQYF. In DNA form, the CDR3 reads TGTGCCACCGGCCTCTATGGTGGGGCGCAGACCTACGAGCAGTACTTC.

CDR3 protein: CASSYRGQKEETQYF. In nucleotides, the CDR3 is TGTGCCAGCAGCTACAGGGGCCAGAAAGAGGAGACCCAGTACTTC. The rearrangement uses TRBV11-3 and TRBJ2-5; 7 bases agree with TRBD1. Germline lookup yields CDR1 SGHNT and CDR2 YENEEA. Unmatched junction bases numbered 10, after V lost 4 bases and J lost 5 bases. The CDR3 extends over 15 amino acids.

This clone has more than one count but fewer than ten. The CDR3 region has the DNA TGCGCCAGCAGCACAAACCCAGGGACTGAAGCTTTCTTT. Its translation: CASSTNPGTEAFF. The chain is built from TRBV5-1 and TRBJ1-1; a weak D match, TRBD1 (5 bases). The CDR3 totals 13 residues. Germline V gives CDR1 SGHRS, CDR2 YFSETQ. V gave up 4 bases and J gave up 5 bases, with 12 bases separating them.